The clone carrying this T cell receptor beta chain has only one observation. Clones were sequenced by immunoSEQ multiplex PCR, and TCRdb holds only the in-frame ones, with some missing. The repertoire holds just over 650,000 clones, approximately 90% seen once, with over 0.2% in the top ten. This record belongs to a study of blood T cell repertoires in COVID-19. Study-wide context: Some COVID-19 samples were acute and others convalescent; all came from the United States, Italy and Spain. T cells, B-cell-depleted T cells, or PBMCs provided the cDNA or gDNA that served as material.

The CDR3 totals 13 residues. Germline CDR1 reads MNHEY; CDR2 reads SMNVEV (reference sequence). Trimming took 6 bases from V and 4 from J, leaving 10 bases between them. This sequence joins TRBV27 and TRBJ1-5; tentatively, D is TRBD1 (6 bases). This TCR derives from a woman between 18 and 29 years old with acute or convalescent COVID-19. The sample was peripheral blood. In DNA form, the CDR3 reads TGTGCCAGCAGGGGGAGGGGGAATCAGCCCCAGCATTTT. It encodes CASRGRGNQPQHF.